These 30 T cell receptor beta chains were sequenced from one sample in a study of cytomegalovirus exposure and HLA in healthy donors. PCR involved 60 Vbeta and 13 Jbeta primers. Here immunoSEQ multiplex PCR was the method, and the copy in TCRdb shows in-frame clones only, minus some. The sample consists of 150,000 to 200,000 clones, around 77% of them appearing once. Specimen: PBMCs. These receptors were taken from a woman under 40 in good health and CMV-seronegative.

Note on this clone: Germline is not matched at one junction end, which may reflect a read error. This chain links TRBV12-5 with TRBJ1-2; TRBD1 matches 7 bases. Germline V lookup: CDR1 LGHNT, CDR2 FRNRAP. The CDR3 loop spans 12 amino acids. CDR3 nucleotide sequence: TGTGCTAGTGGGTCGACAGGGCCAGGCTACCCCTTC. This translates into CASGSTGPGYPF. Complete variable domain (other parts from reference TRBV12-5 and TRBJ1-2): DARVTQTPRHKVTEMGQEVTMRCQPILGHNTVFWYRQTMMQGLELLAYFRNRAPLDDSGMPKDRFSAEMPDATLATLKIQPSEPRDSAVYFCASGSTGPGYPFGSGTRLTVV.

This clone was counted a few times. V gene TRBV29-1 combines with J gene TRBJ1-5, with D unresolved. V was pared by 6 bases and J by 5 bases, with 11 bases between. This CDR3 is built from 12 residues. The germline V gene has CDR1 SQVTM and CDR2 ANQGSEA. The DNA for the CDR3 is TGCAGCGTCGGGGAGCTTTATCAGCCCCAGCATTTT. As protein: CSVGELYQPQHF.

CDR3 coding DNA: TGTGCCATCAGTTCCGGGACTAGCGGGAGTCAGGACGGGCAGTACTTC. Its protein product is CAISSGTSGSQDGQYF. The rearrangement joins TRBV10-3 to TRBJ2-7; 14 nucleotides match TRBD2. The CDR3 extends over 16 amino acids. Trimming cost V 5 bases and J 9 bases; bases outside gene matches: 12. Looked up from germline, CDR1 is ENHRY and CDR2 is SYGVKD.

The genes are TRBV5-5 and TRBJ2-3, with no clear D. Per the germline V gene, CDR1 is SGHKS and CDR2 is YYEKEE (reference sequence). The CDR3 spans 16 residues. V gave up 4 bases and J gave up 0 bases, with 15 bases separating them. This CDR3 is CASSLALITSTDTQYF. The CDR3 nucleotides are TGTGCCAGCAGCCTCGCTCTTATTACTAGCACAGATACGCAGTATTTT. Complete variable domain (other parts from reference TRBV5-5 and TRBJ2-3): DAGVTQSPTHLIKTRGQQVTLRCSPISGHKSVSWYQQVLGQGPQFIFQYYEKEERGRGNFPDRFSARQFPNYSSELNVNALLLGDSALYLCASSLALITSTDTQYFGPGTRLTVL.

This clone has just a few counts. The chain is built from TRBV13 and TRBJ1-1; 8 nucleotides align to TRBD1. The CDR3 is made up of 13 amino acids. With V trimmed by 5 bases and J by 6 bases, 5 bases remained unmatched. Germline values: CDR1 PRHDT, CDR2 FYEKMQ (reference sequence). CDR3 in amino acids: CASSVRGLAEAFF. In nucleotides, the CDR3 is TGTGCCAGCAGCGTCAGGGGGCTCGCTGAAGCTTTCTTT.

The chain is built from TRBV18 and TRBJ1-2; no clear D. Germline V gene sequence: CDR1 KGHSH, CDR2 LQKENI. V was pared by 5 bases and J by 3 bases, with 10 bases between. This CDR3 comprises 13 residues. CDR3 sequence reads: CASSLDGDYGYTF. CDR3 in DNA: TGTGCCAGCTCATTAGACGGGGACTATGGCTACACCTTC.

This clone was found a few times. This chain uses TRBV19 with TRBJ1-2; D is undetermined. Germline V lookup: CDR1 LNHDA, CDR2 SQIVND (reference sequence). This CDR3 region has 13 residues. V was shortened by 7 bases and J by 8 bases, with 17 bases between the two germline ends. In DNA, the CDR3 is TGTGCCAGTACCAGATATCCCCTCTTAGGCTACACCTTC. It translates to CASTRYPLLGYTF.

J is TRBJ2-3 and V is TRBV4-3; TRBD2 aligns across 13 bases. With 4 bases clipped from V and 6 bases from J, the junction kept 7 bases outside the gene matches. The germline gives CDR1 LGHNA, CDR2 YSLEER. The length of the CDR3 is 16 residues. This CDR3 reads CASSPALAGGPDTQYF. CDR3 nucleotide sequence: TGCGCCAGCAGCCCAGCACTAGCGGGAGGGCCGGATACGCAGTATTTT.

This clone was detected only once. The chain employs TRBV6-5 and TRBJ1-1, with D unclear. This CDR3 spans 13 amino acids. CDR1 and CDR2 (germline): MNHEY, SVGAGI. Trimming shortened V by 3 bases and J by 7 bases, and 12 bases separated the two germline ends. The CDR3 region is CASSYLETHEAFF. In DNA form, the CDR3 reads TGTGCCAGCAGTTATCTGGAGACCCATGAAGCTTTCTTT.

This chain joins TRBV4-2 and TRBJ2-7, with 8 bases fitting TRBD1. The CDR3 loop spans 15 amino acids. The junction had 7 bases not matched to a gene; V was cut back by 3 bases and J by 3 bases. CDR1 is LGHNA, CDR2 YNFKEQ, per germline. Here the CDR3 DNA reads TGTGCCAGCAGCCAGGGGACAGGAGGGGTCTACGAGCAGTACTTC. Translation: CASSQGTGGVYEQYF.

The chain couples TRBV15 to TRBJ1-6; D is unresolved. Germline V gene lookup returns CDR1 LNHNV and CDR2 YYDKDF (reference sequence). This CDR3 has 15 residues. Trimming removed 0 bases at V and 5 bases at J, with 8 bases between. Here the CDR3 DNA reads TGTGCCACCAGCAGAGATAGCCTAAATAATTCACCCCTCCACTTT. Translation: CATSRDSLNNSPLHF.

As for this clone: One end of the junction varies from germline; a read error may be responsible. This chain uses TRBV19 with TRBJ1-2; 7 nucleotides match TRBD1. The CDR3 loop spans 15 amino acids. Germline assignment: CDR1 LNHDA and CDR2 SQIVND (reference sequence). The CDR3 DNA is TGTGCCAGTAGTTACGACAGGGAAATGAGGGATGGCTACCCCTTC. This codes for CASSYDREMRDGYPF.

This clone showed up just a few times. The gene calls are TRBV2 and TRBJ1-6; 12 bases line up with TRBD1. CDR1 is SNHLY, CDR2 FYNNEI, per germline. V shed 6 bases, J shed 10 bases, and the junction held 13 bases outside the gene matches. The length of the CDR3 is 17 residues. The CDR3 protein is CASSGTGGVRVGSPLHF. The CDR3 DNA sequence: TGTGCCAGCAGCGGGACAGGGGGCGTCCGCGTCGGCTCACCCCTCCACTTT.

The V gene is TRBV19, the J gene TRBJ1-1; 10 positions match TRBD1. CDR1 is LNHDA, CDR2 SQIVND, per germline (reference sequence). V gave up 7 bases and J gave up 1 base; unmatched junction bases: 9. CDR3 length equals 16 residues. The CDR3 is CASNDRGPPTNTEAFF. The DNA of the CDR3 is TGTGCCAGTAATGACAGGGGGCCTCCTACGAACACTGAAGCTTTCTTT.

Comment on this clone: The limits of the CDR3 on the DNA are not certain, so only TCRdb's listed CDR3 is given. The genes are TRBV6-5 and TRBJ1-2. The CDR3 region is 13 residues in length, termini included. CDR1 MNHEY and CDR2 SVGAGI come from the germline V gene. The CDR3 here is CASSVGEGSGYPF.

The chain is built from TRBV5-4 and TRBJ1-1; 9 bases fit TRBD1. From germline, CDR1 is SGHNT and CDR2 YYREEE (reference sequence). The ends lost 0 bases at V and 0 bases at J; junction bases unmatched: 12. This CDR3 has 19 amino acids. CDR3 DNA: TGTGCCAGCAGCTTGGGGAGCTTGGGTACAGGGGGCTTGAACACTGAAGCTTTCTTT. Encoded protein: CASSLGSLGTGGLNTEAFF.

The chain uses TRBV27 and TRBJ2-2; TRBD2 aligns across 13 bases. The J segment lost 4 bases and the V segment lost 5 bases, leaving 4 bases of the junction unmatched. The CDR3 contains 16 residues. CDR1 and CDR2 (germline): MNHEY, SMNVEV (reference sequence). The chain's CDR3 is CASSKLAGGLTGELFF. The CDR3 nucleotides are TGTGCCAGCAGTAAACTAGCGGGAGGGCTCACCGGGGAGCTGTTTTTT.

J is TRBJ1-5 and V is TRBV4-1; D unclear. The CDR3 covers 15 residues. V lost 1 base, J lost 2 bases, and 9 bases lay in between. Germline-derived CDR1 and CDR2 are MGHRA and YSYEKL. The chain's CDR3 is CASSQAGLGNQPQHF. The CDR3 DNA reads as TGCGCCAGCAGCCAAGCGGGTCTCGGCAATCAGCCCCAGCATTTT.

The chain uses TRBV10-2 and TRBJ2-3; D unclear. Trimming took off 6 bases at V and 4 bases at J, with 17 bases between the two ends. Germline loops: CDR1 WSHSY, CDR2 SAAADI. The CDR3 spans 15 residues. The CDR3 sequence: CASSPDSHLADTQYF. DNA of the CDR3: TGCGCCAGCAGCCCAGACTCCCATTTAGCAGATACGCAGTATTTT.

This sequence joins TRBV7-3 and TRBJ1-1; tentative D call: TRBD1 (5 bases). CDR1 is SGHTA, CDR2 FQGTGA, per germline. The CDR3 runs 12 residues. V was shortened by 5 bases and J by 7 bases, with 11 bases between the two germline ends. In nucleotides, the CDR3 is TGTGCCAGCAGCCAGGGAACATTTGAAGCTTTCTTT. Translation: CASSQGTFEAFF.

This clone has a handful of counts. The genes are TRBV5-1 and TRBJ2-2; 9 bases map to TRBD2. The CDR3 contains 21 residues. CDR1 is SGHRS and CDR2 is YFSETQ in the germline V gene. The trim removed 0 bases at V and 6 bases at J, leaving 21 bases unmatched. This chain's CDR3 is CASSLEPGTSFSPFVAGELFF. CDR3 sequence (DNA): TGCGCCAGCAGCTTGGAACCCGGGACTAGCTTTTCCCCCTTTGTCGCCGGGGAGCTGTTTTTT.

This clone was seen a handful of times. The CDR3 spells CASARESGGFEQYF. DNA of the CDR3: TGTGCCAGCGCGCGTGAATCTGGGGGGTTCGAGCAGTACTTC. The chain couples TRBV25-1 to TRBJ2-7; D is possibly TRBD2 (6 bases). This CDR3 is 14 amino acids long. Trimming removed 8 bases from V and 6 bases from J, with 20 bases in between. Looked up from germline, CDR1 is MGHDK and CDR2 is SYGVNS.

This clone was counted between two and nine times. The V and J genes are TRBV7-9 and TRBJ2-5, with 8 bases lining up with TRBD2. The closer fit of TRBJ2-7 to the DNA end suggests the J call may be wrong. Germline values: CDR1 SEHNR, CDR2 FQNEAQ (reference sequence). The CDR3 consists of 15 residues. The CDR3 nucleotides are TGTGCCAGCAGCCCTTTAGCGGGGACCGCCTACGAGCAGTACTTC. Protein product: CASSPLAGTAYEQYF.

This CDR3 reads CASSLVMEALGSYEQYF. The DNA for the CDR3 is TGCGCCAGCAGCTTGGTTATGGAGGCTCTGGGCTCCTACGAGCAGTACTTC. V gene TRBV5-1 combines with J gene TRBJ2-7, with D possibly matching TRBD2 (5 bases). CDR3 length: 17 residues. From germline, CDR1 is SGHRS and CDR2 YFSETQ. With 0 bases removed from V and 0 bases from J, the gap between germline ends came to 16 bases.

This chain links TRBV9 with TRBJ2-1; 7 nucleotides match TRBD2. Germline V gene lookup returns CDR1 SGDLS and CDR2 YYNGEE. Trimming cost V 4 bases and J 6 bases; bases outside gene matches: 7. This CDR3 is built from 14 residues. The CDR3 reads CASSTRGLSNEQFF. The CDR3 nucleotides are TGTGCCAGCAGCACCCGGGGACTATCCAATGAGCAGTTCTTC.

This chain connects TRBV6-7 to TRBJ2-7, with TRBD1 as a possible D gene (7 bases). TRBV6-7 falls under the ORF class, with uncertain function. This CDR3 has 17 amino acids. Trimming pared 2 bases from V and 4 bases from J, leaving 21 bases between. The CDR3 DNA is TGTGCCAGCAGTTACACACCGACCGGGCAGGGGGGTTACGAGCAGTACTTC. Residues: CASSYTPTGQGGYEQYF.

The rearrangement uses TRBV20-1 and TRBJ2-1, with D possibly TRBD1 on 6 matching bases. The length of the CDR3 is 11 residues. Germline V gene data show CDR1 as DFQATT and CDR2 as SNEGSKA (reference sequence). V lost 5 bases and J 10 bases, leaving 12 bases between the germline ends. The CDR3 bases are TGCAGTGCTTCAACAGGGTGGGAGCAGTTCTTC. It translates to CSASTGWEQFF.

This clone was observed once. The gene calls are TRBV25-1 and TRBJ1-6; perhaps TRBD1 as D (6 bases). The CDR3 has 14 residues. Looked up from germline, CDR1 is MGHDK and CDR2 is SYGVNS. V dropped 5 bases and J dropped 6 bases, with 11 bases sitting between them. The CDR3 bases are TGTGCCAGCAGTTTACAGGGCGGTAATTCACCCCTCCACTTT. The encoded protein is CASSLQGGNSPLHF. Complete variable domain (other parts from reference TRBV25-1 and TRBJ1-6): EADIYQTPRYLVIGTGKKITLECSQTMGHDKMYWYQQDPGMELHLIHYSYGVNSTEKGDLSSESTVSRIRTEHFPLTLESARPSHTSQYLCASSLQGGNSPLHFGNGTRLTVT.

The rearrangement joins TRBV4-1 to TRBJ2-7; 7 bases match TRBD1. Germline-derived CDR1 and CDR2 are MGHRA and YSYEKL. The CDR3 length is 17 residues. The ends lost 2 bases at V and 0 bases at J; junction bases unmatched: 10. CDR3 in amino acids: CASSQPEGAVFSYEQYF. CDR3 bases: TGCGCCAGCAGCCAACCCGAGGGGGCAGTGTTCTCCTACGAGCAGTACTTC.

This clone came up a few times. J is TRBJ2-1 and V is TRBV2; D might be TRBD2 (7 bases). Germline V gene data show CDR1 as SNHLY and CDR2 as FYNNEI. The V end lost 1 base, the J end lost 2 bases, and 21 bases lay between the germline ends. The CDR3 totals 19 residues. CDR3: CASSEEEGIGGLTYNEQFF. CDR3 DNA: TGTGCCAGCAGTGAAGAAGAAGGTATCGGGGGGCTTACCTACAATGAGCAGTTCTTC.